The clone carrying this T cell receptor beta chain was recorded only once. Sequencing was performed with immunoSEQ multiplex PCR; in TCRdb, only in-frame clones are kept and a portion is missing. The table lists some 100,000 clones, 92% of them singletons, with approximately 12% in the top ten. This specimen comes from a study of siplizumab effects on memory and regulatory T cells. This CDR3 is 13 amino acids long. Trimming removed 1 base at V and 8 bases at J, with 11 bases between. In germline, CDR1 is SEHNR, CDR2 FQNEAQ (reference sequence). The specimen sequenced was non-Treg CD4+ T cells sorted from blood. This TCR derives from a human donor in good health. The V and J genes are TRBV7-9 and TRBJ1-2; the D is unclear. In DNA, the CDR3 is TGTGCCAGCAGCTTAGAACAGATCCTGGGCTACACCTTC. It encodes CASSLEQILGYTF.